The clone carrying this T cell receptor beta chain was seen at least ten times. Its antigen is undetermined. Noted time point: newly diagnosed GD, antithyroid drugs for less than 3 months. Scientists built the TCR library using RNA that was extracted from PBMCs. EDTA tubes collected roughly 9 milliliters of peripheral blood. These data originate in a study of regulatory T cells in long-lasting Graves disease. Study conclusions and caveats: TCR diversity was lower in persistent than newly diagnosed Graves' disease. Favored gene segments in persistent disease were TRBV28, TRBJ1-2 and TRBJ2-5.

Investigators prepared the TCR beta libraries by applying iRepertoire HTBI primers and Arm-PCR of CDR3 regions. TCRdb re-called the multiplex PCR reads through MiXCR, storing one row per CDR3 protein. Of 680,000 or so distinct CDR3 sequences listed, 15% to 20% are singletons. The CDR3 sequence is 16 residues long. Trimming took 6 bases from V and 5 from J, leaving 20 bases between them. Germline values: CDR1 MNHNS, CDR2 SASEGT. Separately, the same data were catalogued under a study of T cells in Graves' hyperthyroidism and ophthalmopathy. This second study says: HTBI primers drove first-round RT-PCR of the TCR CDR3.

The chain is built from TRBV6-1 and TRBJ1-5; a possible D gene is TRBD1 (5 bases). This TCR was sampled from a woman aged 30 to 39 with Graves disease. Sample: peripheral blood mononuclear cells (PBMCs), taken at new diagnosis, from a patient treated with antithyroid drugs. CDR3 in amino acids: CASSVNRDYPYQPQHF. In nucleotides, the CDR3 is TGTGCCAGCAGCGTAAACCGGGACTACCCTTATCAGCCCCAGCATTTT.